These 27 T cell receptor beta chains originate from one sample sequenced in a study of blood T cell repertoires in COVID-19. Clones were read by immunoSEQ multiplex PCR, and TCRdb kept only the in-frame ones, dropping some. The profile shows tens of thousands of clones, about nine tenths of them singletons. The sample taken for sequencing was peripheral blood. The receptors shown here come from a man aged 55 to 70 with active COVID-19.

This clone was seen just once. The chain has TRBV4-1 and TRBJ2-3, with 10 positions matching TRBD2. CDR3 length: 16 amino acids. The germline V gene encodes CDR1 MGHRA and CDR2 YSYEKL. With V trimmed by 7 bases and J by 1 base, 8 bases remained unmatched. This CDR3 is CASILRAGGGTDTQYF. DNA for the CDR3: TGCGCCAGCATCCTTCGAGCGGGAGGGGGCACAGATACGCAGTATTTT.

V gene TRBV10-2 combines with J gene TRBJ2-7, with a possible D match to TRBD1 (7 bases). The CDR3 is 14 residues long. Looked up from germline, CDR1 is WSHSY and CDR2 is SAAADI. Trimming took off 2 bases at V and 7 bases at J, with 15 bases between the two ends. The CDR3 DNA reads TGCGCCAGCAGTGAGGTGGAGGGGGCGGGGGAGCAGTACTTC. Protein sequence: CASSEVEGAGEQYF.

CDR3: CASSIGRHSGNDEQYF. The CDR3 DNA reads as TGTGCCAGTAGTATCGGCCGACACAGCGGTAACGACGAGCAGTACTTC. The chain combines TRBV19 with TRBJ2-7; the D gene is possibly TRBD2 (5 bases). The CDR3 runs 16 residues. With 3 bases removed from V and 5 bases from J, the gap between germline ends came to 20 bases. Germline CDR1 and CDR2: LNHDA and SQIVND (reference sequence).

The V call is TRBV7-2, the J call TRBJ2-7; maybe TRBD2 (5 bases). The CDR3 sequence is 14 residues long. CDR1 is SGHTA, CDR2 FQGNSA, per germline. With 5 bases removed from V and 6 bases from J, the gap between germline ends came to 17 bases. CDR3 DNA sequence: TGTGCCAGCAGCGTCAGTGGGAGTCGTTCCGAGCAGTACTTC. This sequence encodes CASSVSGSRSEQYF.

The V gene is TRBV19, the J gene TRBJ2-7; 11 bases are shared with TRBD1. J was trimmed by 3 bases and V by 0 bases; bases with no gene match: 10. In germline, CDR1 is LNHDA, CDR2 SQIVND (reference sequence). CDR3 length: 18 amino acids. CDR3 sequence: CASSIEAPYGTGGYEQYF. The CDR3 region has the DNA TGTGCCAGTAGTATAGAAGCCCCTTACGGGACAGGGGGCTACGAGCAGTACTTC.

V is TRBV7-6 and J is TRBJ2-7; TRBD2 matches at 7 bases. The ends lost 1 base at V and 5 bases at J; junction bases unmatched: 8. CDR1 is SGHVS, CDR2 FNYEAQ, per germline. The CDR3 is 15 amino acids. The CDR3 region is CASSLVSGGGDEQYF. As DNA, the CDR3 is TGTGCCAGCAGCTTAGTGTCCGGGGGAGGGGACGAGCAGTACTTC.

The chain is built from TRBV19 and TRBJ2-1; 9 nucleotides match TRBD2. The CDR3 runs 13 residues. Germline V gene lookup returns CDR1 LNHDA and CDR2 SQIVND (reference sequence). Trimming cost V 5 bases and J 8 bases; bases outside gene matches: 4. CDR3 DNA: TGTGCCAGTAGTCCTGAGCGGGAGGATGAGCAGTTCTTC. Translating it yields CASSPEREDEQFF.

Ten or more counts support this clone. The rearrangement joins TRBV7-9 to TRBJ2-1, with TRBD2 identical over 8 bases. V lost 1 base and J lost 5; bases outside the gene matches: 16. CDR3 length: 19 residues. CDR1 SEHNR and CDR2 FQNEAQ come from the germline V gene (reference sequence). The CDR3 reads CASSLVLREGLNRDNEQFF. The CDR3 coding sequence is TGTGCCAGCAGCTTAGTACTCCGGGAGGGCCTTAATAGGGACAATGAGCAGTTCTTC.

The chain combines TRBV24-1 with TRBJ2-2, with 10 bases lining up with TRBD1. Germline values: CDR1 KGHDR, CDR2 SFDVKD. The CDR3 is 17 residues long. V gave up 3 bases and J gave up 5 bases; unmatched junction bases: 8. Here the CDR3 DNA reads TGTGCCACCAGTGATAGTAAACGGGACAGGGGAACCGGGGAGCTGTTTTTT. It codes for CATSDSKRDRGTGELFF.

CDR3 DNA sequence: TGTGCCAGCAGTGAAAGGACAGCCACCGGGGAGCTGTTTTTT. Amino acids: CASSERTATGELFF. The rearrangement links TRBV6-1 to TRBJ2-2; TRBD1 might be the D (6 bases). Germline V gene data show CDR1 as MNHNS and CDR2 as SASEGT. CDR3 length: 14 residues. V was pared by 2 bases and J by 4 bases, with 8 bases between.

The J gene is TRBJ2-2, the V gene TRBV7-9; TRBD1 aligns across 9 bases. CDR1 SEHNR and CDR2 FQNEAQ come from the germline V gene (reference sequence). V lost 5 bases, J lost 0 bases, and 4 bases stayed unmatched. This CDR3 has 16 residues. The CDR3 bases are TGTGCCAGCAGCCCAGGGACAGGGACGAACACCGGGGAGCTGTTTTTT. This sequence encodes CASSPGTGTNTGELFF.

J is TRBJ1-5 and V is TRBV7-8; the D gene is possibly TRBD1 (6 bases). Per germline, CDR1 SGHVS and CDR2 FQNEAQ. The CDR3 spans 16 residues. Trimming shortened V by 5 bases and J by 0 bases, and 14 bases separated the two germline ends. CDR3 sequence: CASSDGQLDSNQPQHF. In nucleotides, the CDR3 is TGTGCCAGCAGCGATGGACAGCTGGATAGCAATCAGCCCCAGCATTTT.

The V and J genes are TRBV5-4 and TRBJ1-2; 10 bases are shared with TRBD1. There are 14 residues in the CDR3. The ends lost 5 bases at V and 12 bases at J; junction bases unmatched: 13. Germline CDR1 reads SGHNT; CDR2 reads YYREEE (reference sequence). CDR3 DNA sequence: TGTGCCAGCAGGCGACAGGGGGCGATTGAAAGGAACACCTTC. It translates to CASRRQGAIERNTF.

The chain employs TRBV27 and TRBJ2-7, with D unclear. The germline gives CDR1 MNHEY, CDR2 SMNVEV (reference sequence). The CDR3 contains 13 residues. Trimming took off 5 bases at V and 0 bases at J, with 8 bases between the two ends. CDR3 residues: CASSDLHSYEQYF. CDR3 sequence (DNA): TGTGCCAGCAGTGACTTACACTCCTACGAGCAGTACTTC.

The CDR3 bases are TGTGCCACCAGCAGAGGGGAGGGACTAGCCGGTTACGAGCAGTACTTC. Amino acids: CATSRGEGLAGYEQYF. V is TRBV15 and J is TRBJ2-7, with 9 nucleotides matching TRBD2. Germline V gene data show CDR1 as LNHNV and CDR2 as YYDKDF (reference sequence). The CDR3 sequence is 16 residues long. V gave up 1 base and J gave up 4 bases; unmatched junction bases: 8.

The chain uses TRBV4-1 and TRBJ2-7; TRBD2 aligns across 7 bases. Unmatched junction bases numbered 9, after V lost 5 bases and J lost 5 bases. From germline, CDR1 is MGHRA and CDR2 YSYEKL. The CDR3 runs to 14 residues. CDR3 DNA sequence: TGCGCCAGCAGCATCAGTGGGAGGGAGAACGAGCAGTACTTC. This sequence encodes CASSISGRENEQYF.

The J gene is TRBJ1-1, the V gene TRBV15; D is perhaps TRBD1 (5 bases). Germline V gene lookup returns CDR1 LNHNV and CDR2 YYDKDF (reference sequence). The ends were cut back, 0 bases at V and 1 base at J, with 12 bases in the middle. The CDR3 length is 16 residues. CDR3 loop: CATSRDREGTNTEAFF. The DNA for the CDR3 is TGTGCCACCAGCAGAGATCGGGAGGGGACGAACACTGAAGCTTTCTTT.

This chain joins TRBV11-2 and TRBJ2-6, with 10 bases lining up with TRBD2. The CDR3 is made up of 16 amino acids. J lost 11 bases, V lost 2 bases, and 9 bases had no gene match. Looked up from germline, CDR1 is SGHAT and CDR2 is FQNNGV. In DNA form, the CDR3 reads TGTGCCAGCAGCTTAATCGGGACTAGCGAAAAAGACGTCCTGACTTTC. Its translation is CASSLIGTSEKDVLTF.

The chain couples TRBV5-6 to TRBJ1-1; D unclear. Germline-derived CDR1 and CDR2 are SGHDT and YYEEEE. Trimming pared 1 base from V and 1 base from J, leaving 14 bases between. The CDR3 has 16 amino acids. The CDR3 DNA sequence: TGTGCCAGCAGCTTGTTGGCAGGCCGAAGGAACACTGAAGCTTTCTTT. Translated, it gives CASSLLAGRRNTEAFF.

The chain couples TRBV19 to TRBJ2-2; a possible D gene is TRBD2 (5 bases). Trimming removed 7 bases from V and 2 bases from J, with 11 bases in between. The CDR3 runs 14 residues. Per the germline V gene, CDR1 is LNHDA and CDR2 is SQIVND (reference sequence). The CDR3: CASTPSRNTGELFF. CDR3 DNA: TGTGCCAGTACCCCTAGCCGCAACACCGGGGAGCTGTTTTTT. Based on the CDR3 plus reference TRBV19 and TRBJ2-2, the full variable domain is DGGITQSPKYLFRKEGQNVTLSCEQNLNHDAMYWYRQDPGQGLRLIYYSQIVNDFQKGDIAEGYSVSREKKESFPLTVTSAQKNPTAFYLCASTPSRNTGELFFGEGSRLTVL.

This chain uses TRBV5-1 with TRBJ2-3; D gene unclear. Per the germline V gene, CDR1 is SGHRS and CDR2 is YFSETQ. CDR3 length equals 14 residues. V lost 0 bases and J 3 bases, leaving 8 bases between the germline ends. The CDR3 sequence is CASSLAGWTDTQYF. CDR3 bases: TGCGCCAGCAGCTTGGCCGGGTGGACAGATACGCAGTATTTT.

V gene TRBV20-1 combines with J gene TRBJ2-2; D perhaps matches TRBD2 (6 bases). V was clipped by 3 bases and J by 0 bases, with 11 bases between them. Germline CDR1 is DFQATT and CDR2 is SNEGSKA (reference sequence). The CDR3 runs to 15 residues. The CDR3 DNA reads as TGCAGTGCTAGTCAAGCGGGCGCGAACACCGGGGAGCTGTTTTTT. It is translated as CSASQAGANTGELFF.

The V and J genes are TRBV5-1 and TRBJ2-3; perhaps TRBD1 as D (5 bases). The CDR3 spans 14 residues. V lost 4 bases and J lost 4, with 13 bases in between. The V gene's germline CDR1 is SGHRS and CDR2 YFSETQ. The CDR3 here is CASSRGIRADTQYF. Here the CDR3 DNA reads TGCGCCAGCAGCAGGGGAATCCGTGCAGATACGCAGTATTTT.

The chain combines TRBV10-2 with TRBJ1-5; 7 positions match TRBD1. The ends lost 8 bases at V and 5 bases at J; junction bases unmatched: 9. The V gene's germline CDR1 is WSHSY and CDR2 SAAADI. The CDR3 runs 14 residues. Here the CDR3 reads CASGIHRGDQPQHF. The CDR3 region has the DNA TGCGCCAGCGGAATCCACAGGGGAGATCAGCCCCAGCATTTT.

The rearrangement uses TRBV10-2 and TRBJ1-5; a possible D gene is TRBD1 (5 bases). Trimming took 1 base from V and 10 from J, leaving 8 bases between them. This CDR3 comprises 12 residues. Germline V gene data show CDR1 as WSHSY and CDR2 as SAAADI. The CDR3, as DNA: TGCGCCAGCAGTGAGTGGGGGGAACCCCAGCATTTT. Its protein product is CASSEWGEPQHF.

The V gene is TRBV28, the J gene TRBJ1-4; D is ambiguous. Germline CDR1 reads MDHEN; CDR2 reads SYDVKM. CDR3 length: 12 residues. V dropped 2 bases and J dropped 7 bases, with 5 bases sitting between them. CDR3 in amino acids: CASSLIGEKLFF. For the CDR3, the DNA is TGTGCCAGCAGTTTAATCGGTGAAAAACTGTTTTTT.

J is TRBJ2-1 and V is TRBV2, with 7 bases matching TRBD1. In germline, CDR1 is SNHLY, CDR2 FYNNEI. The CDR3 is made up of 13 amino acids. Germline trimming cut 6 bases from V and 5 bases from J; bases unmatched to any gene: 4. The CDR3 coding sequence is TGTGCCAGCAGGGAGACAGGGCACAATGAGCAGTTCTTC. This gives the protein CASRETGHNEQFF.